One sample yielded the 16 T cell receptor beta chains listed below, sequenced in a study of technical replicates of blood from a few donors. Measured with immunoSEQ multiplex PCR; TCRdb has only the in-frame clones, and not every one. Of around 67,000 clones in the sample, about nine tenths are singletons; the top ten hold roughly 0.4%. The source material was T cells isolated from PBMCs. These receptor sequences come from a human donor in good health.

This chain links TRBV7-3 with TRBJ1-1; perhaps TRBD1 as D (5 bases). There are 15 residues in the CDR3. Germline V CDR1 and CDR2: SGHTA, FQGTGA. The V gene lost 8 bases and the J gene lost 7 bases, with 23 bases spanning the gap. CDR3 loop: CASAKMGGALSEAFF. As DNA, the CDR3 is TGTGCCAGCGCCAAAATGGGAGGGGCGCTTAGTGAAGCTTTCTTT.

This chain uses TRBV11-2 with TRBJ2-7, with D perhaps matching TRBD2 (5 bases). CDR1 SGHAT and CDR2 FQNNGV come from the germline V gene. Trimming took off 4 bases at V and 4 bases at J, with 20 bases between the two ends. The CDR3 has 16 amino acids. CDR3 amino acids: CASSSLTSGRLYEQYF. The CDR3 DNA reads TGTGCCAGCAGCTCTTTGACGAGCGGACGTTTGTACGAGCAGTACTTC.

This CDR3 is CASKEGEETQYF. CDR3 DNA: TGTGCCAGCAAGGAGGGAGAAGAGACCCAGTACTTC. The chain carries TRBV6-4 and TRBJ2-5; D might be TRBD2 (6 bases). V lost 7 bases and J lost 3, with 9 bases in between. Germline CDR1 MRHNA, CDR2 SNTAGT. This CDR3 is built from 12 residues.

This chain connects TRBV9 to TRBJ2-1; TRBD2 is a possible D gene (6 bases). The CDR3 consists of 12 residues. Trimming pared 6 bases from V and 4 bases from J, leaving 8 bases between. The germline gives CDR1 SGDLS, CDR2 YYNGEE. The DNA for the CDR3 is TGTGCCAGCACGGCGGGGTACAATGAGCAGTTCTTC. This gives the protein CASTAGYNEQFF.

The chain links TRBV7-9 to TRBJ2-4, with 13 bases lining up with TRBD2. Germline V gives CDR1 SEHNR, CDR2 FQNEAQ (reference sequence). The CDR3 is 18 amino acids. Trimming at V came to 5 bases and at J to 8 bases, leaving 15 bases not matched to a gene. The CDR3 protein is CASSHSTGLAGSKDIQYF. CDR3 DNA: TGTGCCAGCAGCCATTCTACGGGACTAGCGGGGTCCAAGGACATTCAGTACTTC.

The chain combines TRBV7-3 with TRBJ2-5, with 15 nucleotides matching TRBD2. With 3 bases clipped from V and 4 bases from J, the junction kept 6 bases outside the gene matches. The CDR3 loop spans 17 amino acids. Germline-derived CDR1 and CDR2 are SGHTA and FQGTGA. The CDR3 DNA reads TGTGCCAGCAGCTTGTATTCGGGACTAGCGGGAGGAGAGACCCAGTACTTC. This gives the protein CASSLYSGLAGGETQYF.

The chain joins TRBV29-1 to TRBJ2-7; 10 bases are a match to TRBD2. V was pared by 7 bases and J by 3 bases, with 6 bases of the junction left unmatched. This CDR3 has 13 amino acids. CDR1 and CDR2 (germline): SQVTM, ANQGSEA. DNA for the CDR3: TGCAGCGGCGTCATAGCGGGAGGCTACGAGCAGTACTTC. It encodes CSGVIAGGYEQYF.

J is TRBJ2-3 and V is TRBV7-3; 8 bases line up with TRBD2. Germline trimming cut 4 bases from V and 3 bases from J; bases unmatched to any gene: 9. CDR3 size: 16 residues. Per the germline V gene, CDR1 is SGHTA and CDR2 is FQGTGA. CDR3: CASSYKRELTTDTQYF. CDR3 coding DNA: TGTGCCAGCAGCTACAAGCGGGAGTTAACAACAGATACGCAGTATTTT.

The rearrangement links TRBV19 to TRBJ2-3; TRBD2 aligns across 10 bases. V was pared by 3 bases and J by 4 bases, with 4 bases of the junction left unmatched. This CDR3 contains 15 residues. Germline V gives CDR1 LNHDA, CDR2 SQIVND (reference sequence). Here the CDR3 DNA reads TGTGCCAGTAGTATTCTAGCGGGAGATTCAGATACGCAGTATTTT. Translated: CASSILAGDSDTQYF. The full variable domain, its missing parts supplied by reference TRBV19 and TRBJ2-3, is DGGITQSPKYLFRKEGQNVTLSCEQNLNHDAMYWYRQDPGQGLRLIYYSQIVNDFQKGDIAEGYSVSREKKESFPLTVTSAQKNPTAFYLCASSILAGDSDTQYFGPGTRLTVL.

V and J are TRBV11-2 and TRBJ2-3, with 7 positions matching TRBD2. The trim removed 3 bases at V and 4 bases at J, leaving 4 bases unmatched. The CDR3 runs to 14 residues. Germline V gives CDR1 SGHAT, CDR2 FQNNGV. The CDR3 DNA is TGTGCCAGCAGCTTCCAGCGGGGCCCAGATACGCAGTATTTT. This translates into CASSFQRGPDTQYF.

The chain links TRBV13 to TRBJ1-2, with 9 bases identical to TRBD1. Germline-derived CDR1 and CDR2 are PRHDT and FYEKMQ (reference sequence). The CDR3 has 16 residues. V trimming: 0 bases; J trimming: 8 bases; junction bases outside the gene matches: 10. Written as DNA, the CDR3 is TGTGCCAGCAGCTTAGGTGTACAGGGGGCGCTTTTCGGCTACACCTTC. It codes for CASSLGVQGALFGYTF.

The gene calls are TRBV15 and TRBJ1-2; 8 nucleotides line up with TRBD1. CDR3 length: 15 amino acids. Germline CDR1 is LNHNV and CDR2 is YYDKDF (reference sequence). V shed 3 bases and J 0 bases; nucleotides not matched to a gene: 3. CDR3 loop: CATSRTGAANYGYTF. The CDR3 DNA follows: TGTGCCACCAGCAGGACAGGGGCAGCTAACTATGGCTACACCTTC.

This clone was detected once. The chain is built from TRBV7-9 and TRBJ2-1; a weak D match, TRBD2 (6 bases). CDR1 is SEHNR, CDR2 FQNEAQ, per germline (reference sequence). Trimming took off 5 bases at V and 8 bases at J, with 19 bases between the two ends. The CDR3 consists of 15 residues. The chain's CDR3 is CASSPWGTSDDEQFF. CDR3 in DNA: TGTGCCAGCAGCCCCTGGGGGACTTCAGATGATGAGCAGTTCTTC.

The CDR3 DNA reads as TGTGCCAGCACCTCGTGGCAGGGAGGTTCCGGGGAGCTGTTTTTT. This sequence encodes CASTSWQGGSGELFF. J is TRBJ2-2 and V is TRBV9; weak D call: TRBD2 (6 bases). The CDR3 length is 15 residues. CDR1 is SGDLS and CDR2 is YYNGEE in the germline V gene. Deletions cut 6 bases from V and 6 bases from J, with 18 bases between. Together with reference TRBV9 and TRBJ2-2, the CDR3 gives the full variable domain: DSGVTQTPKHLITATGQRVTLRCSPRSGDLSVYWYQQSLDQGLQFLIQYYNGEERAKGNILERFSAQQFPDLHSELNLSSLELGDSALYFCASTSWQGGSGELFFGEGSRLTVL.

The chain recombines TRBV6-6 with TRBJ1-2, with 8 bases that match TRBD1. CDR1 MNHNY and CDR2 SVGAGI come from the germline V gene (reference sequence). The CDR3 sequence is 14 residues long. V lost 2 bases, J lost 8 bases, and 7 bases stayed unmatched. The CDR3 DNA reads TGTGCCAGCAGTTACCGGACAGGGCTTCAGGGCTACACCTTC. This gives the protein CASSYRTGLQGYTF.

CDR3 nucleotides: TGCAGTGCTGTACTCTACAATGAGCAGTTCTTC. Its protein product is CSAVLYNEQFF. This chain uses TRBV20-1 with TRBJ2-1; D is ambiguous. The CDR3 has 11 residues. CDR1 is DFQATT, CDR2 SNEGSKA, per germline (reference sequence). Trimming shortened V by 5 bases and J by 3 bases, and 5 bases separated the two germline ends.